A selection of T cell receptor beta chains follows, all from one sample in a study of breast tumors, draining lymph nodes, adjacent tissues. TCRdb ran MiXCR on the multiplex PCR reads and lists one entry per CDR3 protein. This repertoire shows some 150,000 distinct CDR3 sequences, around 20% found once; its top ten account for 2.5% to 3%. The sample taken for sequencing was axillary lymph node tissue. The receptors were gathered from a female donor with breast cancer. Some clones in this sample may be carry-over from other donors' samples. Both conserved end residues are part of each CDR3. The D gene is left open where the match is weak. Clone size is not always given. Where it is, it says once, few, many or a class for expanded clones.

>TRBV5-1|TRBD1|TRBJ2-7|-
TGCGCCAGCAGCTTGGGGACAGGGGGCGCCTACGAGCAGTACTTC
CASSLGTGGAYEQYF
>TRBV29-1|-|TRBJ2-5|many
TGCAGCGCTCAGGCCCAAGAGACCCAGTACTTC
CSAQAQETQYF
>TRBV28|-|TRBJ2-3|many
TGTGCCAGCAGTGAGTTCGAGACAGATACGCAGTATTTT
CASSEFETDTQYF
>TRBV5-1|-|TRBJ2-5|many
TGCGCCAGCAGCTTGGAAGGGAGGCGTCCCTACCAAGAGACCCAGTACTTC
CASSLEGRRPYQETQYF
>TRBV7-8|-|TRBJ2-7|many
TGTGCCAGCAGCCTGGACCGATTTCGCTCCTACGAGCAGTACTTC
CASSLDRFRSYEQYF
>TRBV4-2|-|TRBJ2-2|many
TGTGCCAGCAGCCAAGGGCTGGGGGTGACCGGGGAGCTGTTTTTT
CASSQGLGVTGELFF
>TRBV4-1|-|TRBJ2-5|many
TGCGCCAGCAGCCCCGGGACCCAAGAGACCCAGTACTTC
CASSPGTQETQYF
>TRBV20-1|TRBD1|TRBJ2-7|many
TGCAGTGCTAGGCCCAGGGGGTATGGCGAGCAGTACTTC
CSARPRGYGEQYF
>TRBV5-6|-|TRBJ2-7|many
TGTGCCAGCAGGCGACGGTACGGTGCCTACGAGCAGTACTTC
CASRRRYGAYEQYF
>TRBV2|TRBD1|TRBJ1-2|many
TGTGCCAGCAGTGGACAGGGCTTGGGGGGCTACACCTTC
CASSGQGLGGYTF
>TRBV2|-|TRBJ2-1|few
TGTGCCAGCAGGCGGACTAACTACAATGAGCAGTTCTTC
CASRRTNYNEQFF
>TRBV7-9|-|TRBJ1-2|many
TGTGCCAGCAGCTTAGTTTGGGAGAACTATGGCTACACCTTC
CASSLVWENYGYTF
>TRBV20-1|TRBD1|TRBJ2-7|once
TGCAGTGCCCAGGGGGCCAATAGCTCCTACGAGCAGTACTTC
CSAQGANSSYEQYF
>TRBV4-3|-|TRBJ1-6|-
TGCGCCAGCAGCCAAGCCCCATCGACAGGCACCTTCCACTTT
CASSQAPSTGTFHF
>TRBV20-1|-|TRBJ2-2|many
TGCAGTGCTAGAGCCCCCCCCGGGAAACATGGAGGCGGGGAGCTGTTTTTT
CSARAPPGKHGGGELFF
>TRBV4-2|-|TRBJ2-3|many
TGTGCCAGCAGCCTGGAACGGGATAGCACAGATACGCAGTATTTT
CASSLERDSTDTQYF
>TRBV6-6|TRBD1|TRBJ1-3|many
TGTGCCAGCAGTTCGGGGACAGGCTTCTCTGGAAACACCATATATTTT
CASSSGTGFSGNTIYF
>TRBV6-5|-|TRBJ2-7|many
TGTGCCAGCAGTAAAGGACTGACCTACGAGCAGTACTTC
CASSKGLTYEQYF
>TRBV7-9|-|TRBJ1-3|many
TGTGCCAGCAGCTTCACAGGGAACTCTGGAAACACCATATATTTT
CASSFTGNSGNTIYF
>TRBV20-1|-|TRBJ1-5|many
TGCAGTGCTTTGTGGGAGGGGGGACGCGGTCAGCCCCAGCATTTT
CSALWEGGRGQPQHF
>TRBV6-6|-|TRBJ1-2|many
TGTGCCAGCAGTTACCTGGACTATGGCTACACCTTC
CASSYLDYGYTF
>TRBV7-2|TRBD2|TRBJ2-2|many
TGTGCCAGCAGCCCGCGACTAGCGGGGAATACGAACACCGGGGAGCTGTTTTTT
CASSPRLAGNTNTGELFF
>TRBV18|-|TRBJ2-5|once
TGTGCCTGCTCACCCGCAGATGTAGGGACCCAGTACTTC
CACSPADVGTQYF
>TRBV12-3/TRBV12-4|TRBD2|TRBJ2-1|many
TGTGCCAGCAGTCAGGGACTATTCGGGTTCTTC
CASSQGLFGFF
>TRBV6-5|-|TRBJ1-2|many
TGTGCCAGCAGGTTGACAGCTAACTATGGCTACACCTTC
CASRLTANYGYTF
>TRBV2|-|TRBJ1-4|many
TGTGCCAGCAAAAAAGAGGCAACTAATGAAAAACTGTTTTTT
CASKKEATNEKLFF
>TRBV18|TRBD2|TRBJ2-7|few
TGTGCCAGCTCACCGGGACTAGCGGGAGGCTCCAGCTCCTACGAGCAGTACTTC
CASSPGLAGGSSSYEQYF
>TRBV7-9|-|TRBJ2-5|few
TGTGCCAGCAGCTTAATTGGGGGACCCGCAGAGACCCAGTACTTC
CASSLIGGPAETQYF
>TRBV19|-|TRBJ2-3|many
TGTGCCAGTAGTGCCCGGGACACCAGCACAGATACGCAGTATTTT
CASSARDTSTDTQYF
>TRBV5-1|-|TRBJ2-6|-
TGCGCCAGCAGCGCAACAGGGACTGGGGCCAACGTCCTGACTTTC
CASSATGTGANVLTF
>TRBV10-3|TRBD2|TRBJ2-3|-
TGTGCCATCAGCCTGGGACTAGCGGGGGTCACAGATACGCAGTATTTT
CAISLGLAGVTDTQYF
>TRBV24-1|-|TRBJ2-7|many
TGTGCCACCAGTGATGGCAACGAGCAGTACTTC
CATSDGNEQYF
>TRBV7-2|-|TRBJ2-5|many
TGTGCCAGCAGCTTATCCAGGGCAGGGGAGACCCAGTACTTC
CASSLSRAGETQYF
>TRBV27|-|TRBJ1-2|many
TGTGCCAGCAGTAATGGGGGGAGGGATGGCTACACCTTC
CASSNGGRDGYTF
>TRBV24-1|-|TRBJ1-2|many
TGTGCCACCAGTGATGCTGGGGGCTATGGCTACACCTTC
CATSDAGGYGYTF
>TRBV10-3|-|TRBJ2-3|many
TGTGCCATCTATAGCGGTAGCACAGATACGCAGTATTTT
CAIYSGSTDTQYF
>TRBV30|-|TRBJ2-1|many
TGTGCCTGGAGTGTTGCTAGGGGGAACAATGAGCAGTTCTTC
CAWSVARGNNEQFF
>TRBV5-6|-|TRBJ2-5|few
TGTGCCAGCAGCTTGCTGACGGACCAAGAGACCCAGTACTTC
CASSLLTDQETQYF
>TRBV7-2|TRBD1|TRBJ2-7|many
TGTGCCAGCAGCCGGACAGGGGATAAGGATTACGAGCAGTACTTC
CASSRTGDKDYEQYF
>TRBV4-2|-|TRBJ2-7|many
TGTGCCAGCAGCCAAGAGGCGGGACGACTTTTCTACGAGCAGTACTTC
CASSQEAGRLFYEQYF
>TRBV2|-|TRBJ2-5|-
TGTGCCAGCAGTGCCACACAGGGAGGGGGGACCCAGTACTTC
CASSATQGGGTQYF
>TRBV24-1|-|TRBJ1-1|-
TGTGCCACCAGTGCCGTGGGAGGGTCAGAAGCTTTCTTT
CATSAVGGSEAFF
>TRBV11-2|-|TRBJ1-2|many
TGTGCCAGCAGCCCCTCTAGGGGTGCGGGCTACACCTTC
CASSPSRGAGYTF
>TRBV7-9|TRBD2|TRBJ2-7|many
TGTGCCAGCAGCTGGACTAGCTCCTACGAGCAGTACTTC
CASSWTSSYEQYF